A single sample is the source of the 22 T cell receptor beta chains below, sequenced in a study of cytomegalovirus exposure and HLA in healthy donors (dated by TCRdb to about 2017). The library was generated by the immunoSEQ multiplex PCR assay. The multiplex PCR relied on a mix of 60 forward primers for TCR Vbeta segments and 13 reverse primers for TCR Jbeta segments. TCRdb took over this immuneACCESS table, retaining in-frame rearrangements with V and J assigned. Such tables are incomplete; in checked studies, under half of the missing clones stem from an unresolved V gene, and the remainder is unexplained. This sample's records show approximately 93,000 clones. Roughly 3% of the sample is taken by the ten largest. Input material: PBMCs. The receptor source for this set is a woman aged 30 to 39 in good health and CMV-seronegative.

V is TRBV28 and J is TRBJ2-5, with D tentatively TRBD2 (5 bases). CDR3 length equals 14 residues. Germline V gene lookup returns CDR1 MDHEN and CDR2 SYDVKM. The V end lost 5 bases, the J end lost 4 bases, and 14 bases lay between the germline ends. The CDR3, as DNA: TGTGCCAGCAGTCAACTAGTGGATAGAGAGACCCAGTACTTC. It codes for CASSQLVDRETQYF.

This chain uses TRBV6-5 with TRBJ2-5, with 9 bases fitting TRBD1. Near its end, the DNA agrees better with TRBJ2-7, so the J call may be wrong. The CDR3 contains 15 residues. Germline V gene sequence: CDR1 MNHEY, CDR2 SVGAGI. The CDR3 sequence: CASSYSTGGSYEQYF. The CDR3 DNA reads TGTGCCAGCAGTTACTCGACAGGGGGATCCTACGAGCAGTACTTC.

The J gene is TRBJ2-3, the V gene TRBV29-1; TRBD2 matches 16 bases. V shed 1 base, J shed 4 bases, and the junction held 2 bases outside the gene matches. Germline CDR1 and CDR2: SQVTM and ANQGSEA. There are 16 residues in the CDR3. The CDR3 DNA follows: TGCAGCGTTGAAGGGGGACTAGCGGGAGGGCCAGATACGCAGTATTTT. Protein: CSVEGGLAGGPDTQYF.

CDR3 DNA sequence: TGCGCCAGCAGCCAAGGGTTTACCCAGAGCACAGATACGCAGTATTTT. It is translated as CASSQGFTQSTDTQYF. The V gene is TRBV4-1, the J gene TRBJ2-3; D remains unclear. Per germline, CDR1 MGHRA and CDR2 YSYEKL. V lost 1 base and J lost 0, with 11 bases in between. The CDR3 runs to 16 residues.

The V gene is TRBV27, the J gene TRBJ2-3, with D maybe TRBD2 (5 bases). V gave up 3 bases and J gave up 3 bases, with 16 bases separating them. CDR1 is MNHEY and CDR2 is SMNVEV in the germline V gene (reference sequence). The CDR3 runs to 16 residues. The CDR3 region is CASSFIPRSGTDTQYF. As DNA, the CDR3 is TGTGCCAGCAGTTTTATCCCCCGTTCGGGGACAGATACGCAGTATTTT.

The gene calls are TRBV18 and TRBJ2-1; 8 bases are a match to TRBD1. V shed 4 bases, J shed 1 base, and the junction held 6 bases outside the gene matches. CDR1 is KGHSH, CDR2 LQKENI, per germline. This CDR3 spans 16 amino acids. CDR3 residues: CASSRDRPPSYNEQFF. CDR3 in DNA: TGTGCCAGCTCACGGGACAGGCCTCCGTCCTACAATGAGCAGTTCTTC.

The rearrangement uses TRBV19 and TRBJ2-1; TRBD2 agrees at 7 bases. The CDR3 is made up of 16 amino acids. Trimming at V came to 6 bases and at J to 1 base, leaving 9 bases not matched to a gene. Germline V gene lookup returns CDR1 LNHDA and CDR2 SQIVND (reference sequence). CDR3 bases: TGTGCCAGTAGAAGTCTCCGCGGGAGTTCCTACAATGAGCAGTTCTTC. This codes for CASRSLRGSSYNEQFF.

In nucleotides, the CDR3 is TGTGCCAGCAGTTTCCTCGGGGGATCGAATGAGCAGTTCTTC. Translation gives CASSFLGGSNEQFF. The chain employs TRBV28 and TRBJ2-1; possible D gene TRBD2, 6 bases. This CDR3 has 14 residues. Deletions cut 3 bases from V and 7 bases from J, with 13 bases between. The V gene's germline CDR1 is MDHEN and CDR2 SYDVKM.

CDR3 DNA: TGCGCCAGCAGCCGACGACTAGCGGGAGTGGCAGAGACCCAGTACTTC. It yields the protein CASSRRLAGVAETQYF. V usage is TRBV5-1 and J usage is TRBJ2-5; 12 positions agree with TRBD2. Losses at the gene ends were 4 bases for V and 4 bases for J; bases not matched to a gene: 8. There are 16 residues in the CDR3. The germline V gene has CDR1 SGHRS and CDR2 YFSETQ.

V gene TRBV2 combines with J gene TRBJ1-1; the D gene is possibly TRBD1 (6 bases). From germline, CDR1 is SNHLY and CDR2 FYNNEI. The CDR3 is 13 amino acids. Between the trimmed V and J ends, which lost 0 bases and 10 bases, there was a span of 12 bases. CDR3 protein: CASSEANGRGAFF. The CDR3 DNA reads TGTGCCAGCAGTGAAGCGAATGGCAGGGGAGCTTTCTTT.

The V gene is TRBV5-1, the J gene TRBJ1-2; D might be TRBD1 (6 bases). Germline V gene lookup returns CDR1 SGHRS and CDR2 YFSETQ. The CDR3 is 14 residues long. With 6 bases removed from V and 2 bases from J, the gap between germline ends came to 14 bases. In nucleotides, the CDR3 is TGCGCCAGCACCCCGACAGGTGCCAACTATGGCTACACCTTC. Its translation: CASTPTGANYGYTF.

V gene TRBV28 combines with J gene TRBJ1-1; D not certain. The CDR3 covers 14 residues. V lost 6 bases and J 5 bases, leaving 16 bases between the germline ends. CDR1 is MDHEN, CDR2 SYDVKM, per germline. Here the CDR3 reads CASSPGSGWTEAFF. CDR3 bases: TGTGCCAGCAGCCCGGGATCCGGATGGACTGAAGCTTTCTTT.

The CDR3 DNA follows: TGTGCCAGCTCCTCCGGGGGGCGGTGGGAGACCCAGTACTTC. This codes for CASSSGGRWETQYF. This sequence joins TRBV28 and TRBJ2-5; D might be TRBD2 (7 bases). Trimming took 8 bases from V and 5 from J, leaving 18 bases between them. The CDR3 sequence is 14 residues long. Per the germline V gene, CDR1 is MDHEN and CDR2 is SYDVKM.

V is TRBV29-1 and J is TRBJ1-1, with 7 bases lining up with TRBD1. From germline, CDR1 is SQVTM and CDR2 ANQGSEA. V lost 7 bases to trimming and J lost 0 bases; unmatched junction nucleotides: 8. This CDR3 contains 14 residues. This CDR3 is CSADATGVNTEAFF. CDR3 DNA: TGCAGCGCCGACGCTACAGGGGTGAACACTGAAGCTTTCTTT.

This chain uses TRBV19 with TRBJ2-3; TRBD2 agrees at 11 bases. Germline trimming cut 8 bases from V and 5 bases from J; bases unmatched to any gene: 9. CDR3 length: 15 amino acids. Germline V CDR1 and CDR2: LNHDA, SQIVND (reference sequence). The CDR3 DNA is TGTGCCAGTGCCGCCTGGACTAGCGGGTTAGATACGCAGTATTTT. It encodes CASAAWTSGLDTQYF. Supplemented by reference TRBV19 and TRBJ2-3, the full variable domain reads DGGITQSPKYLFRKEGQNVTLSCEQNLNHDAMYWYRQDPGQGLRLIYYSQIVNDFQKGDIAEGYSVSREKKESFPLTVTSAQKNPTAFYLCASAAWTSGLDTQYFGPGTRLTVL.

The chain carries TRBV10-1 and TRBJ2-7, with D possibly TRBD1 on 5 matching bases. CDR1 and CDR2 from the germline V gene are WNHNN and SYGVQD (reference sequence). Trimming took off 2 bases at V and 6 bases at J, with 8 bases between the two ends. There are 12 residues in the CDR3. The CDR3 nucleotides are TGCGCCAGCAGTGAGAGGCAGGGCGAGCAGTACTTC. Its protein product is CASSERQGEQYF.

The chain carries TRBV5-1 and TRBJ1-1; unclear D gene. Germline CDR1 reads SGHRS; CDR2 reads YFSETQ. V was cut by 5 bases and J by 1 base, with 12 bases left in between. The CDR3 length is 14 residues. The CDR3 DNA sequence: TGCGCCAGCAGGCTTCAGGCTCAGAACACTGAAGCTTTCTTT. This gives the protein CASRLQAQNTEAFF.

With respect to this clone: The same CDR3 can be traced to other DNA sequences in this sample. The chain recombines TRBV5-1 with TRBJ2-2; tentative D call: TRBD2 (6 bases). The V gene's germline CDR1 is SGHRS and CDR2 YFSETQ. The CDR3 totals 17 residues. V lost 4 bases and J lost 2, with 18 bases in between. The CDR3 spells CASSPLEGTANTGELFF. CDR3 bases: TGCGCCAGCAGCCCCTTGGAGGGGACCGCAAACACCGGGGAGCTGTTTTTT.

The J gene is TRBJ2-1, the V gene TRBV5-6; 8 bases are shared with TRBD1. Losses at the gene ends were 4 bases for V and 8 bases for J; bases not matched to a gene: 8. CDR1 SGHDT and CDR2 YYEEEE come from the germline V gene. CDR3 length equals 14 residues. CDR3 nucleotide sequence: TGTGCCAGCAGCATTCCCCAGGGGGCCTATGAGCAGTTCTTC. It is translated as CASSIPQGAYEQFF. Supplemented by reference TRBV5-6 and TRBJ2-1, the full variable domain reads DAGVTQSPTHLIKTRGQQVTLRCSPKSGHDTVSWYQQALGQGPQFIFQYYEEEERQRGNFPDRFSGHQFPNYSSELNVNALLLGDSALYLCASSIPQGAYEQFFGPGTRLTVL.

The V and J genes are TRBV27 and TRBJ2-7; 9 nucleotides agree with TRBD2. The CDR3 is 16 amino acids. After removal of 4 bases from V and 1 base from J, the junction contained 8 bases not matched to a gene. Germline loops: CDR1 MNHEY, CDR2 SMNVEV (reference sequence). CDR3 loop: CASSWGGRGRSYEQYF. As DNA, the CDR3 is TGTGCCAGCAGTTGGGGCGGGAGGGGAAGGTCCTACGAGCAGTACTTC.

V usage is TRBV15 and J usage is TRBJ1-5, with TRBD1 as a possible D gene (5 bases). The CDR3 has 16 amino acids. Germline V gene data show CDR1 as LNHNV and CDR2 as YYDKDF (reference sequence). Between the trimmed V and J ends, which lost 1 base and 3 bases, there was a span of 13 bases. The CDR3 DNA is TGTGCCACCAGCAGAGGCGTCAGGGCTTTCAATCAGCCCCAGCATTTT. This translates into CATSRGVRAFNQPQHF.

The chain uses TRBV15 and TRBJ1-2, with D perhaps matching TRBD1 (6 bases). Deletions cut 3 bases from V and 4 bases from J, with 9 bases between. CDR3 length equals 13 residues. In germline, CDR1 is LNHNV, CDR2 YYDKDF (reference sequence). CDR3 region: CATSSRTVYGYTF. The DNA for the CDR3 is TGTGCCACCAGCAGCAGGACAGTCTATGGCTACACCTTC.